Each of the 9 T cell receptor beta chains below was sequenced from the same sample in a study of cytomegalovirus exposure and HLA in healthy donors. Generated by immunoSEQ multiplex PCR, the TCRdb table keeps only in-frame clones and is missing some. The sample lists about 70,000 clones, 94% occurring once. What was sequenced was PBMCs. These receptors were obtained from a woman aged 18-30 years in good health and CMV-seropositive.

As DNA, the CDR3 is TGTGCCAGCAGCCAGGAGGGACTAGCGGGACTCAATGAGCAGTTCTTC. It yields the protein CASSQEGLAGLNEQFF. The chain combines TRBV5-4 with TRBJ2-1; 13 bases match TRBD2. CDR1 SGHNT and CDR2 YYREEE come from the germline V gene (reference sequence). The V segment lost 4 bases and the J segment 6 bases; nucleotides outside the gene matches: 7. This CDR3 has 16 residues.

The genes are TRBV7-9 and TRBJ1-2; D unclear. Between the trimmed V and J ends, which lost 1 base and 4 bases, there was a span of 13 bases. The germline gives CDR1 SEHNR, CDR2 FQNEAQ (reference sequence). The CDR3 runs to 15 residues. The DNA of the CDR3 is TGTGCCAGCAGCTTAGTCGCAGGAAGCACCTATGGCTACACCTTC. This gives the protein CASSLVAGSTYGYTF.

In this sample, this clone turned up once. The chain has TRBV7-2 and TRBJ2-2, with TRBD2 matching over 7 bases. The CDR3 length is 16 residues. The ends lost 3 bases at V and 3 bases at J; junction bases unmatched: 7. CDR1 is SGHTA, CDR2 FQGNSA, per germline. CDR3 bases: TGTGCCAGCAGCTTTGAGGGAGGGTGGTACACCGGGGAGCTGTTTTTT. It encodes CASSFEGGWYTGELFF.

V is TRBV30 and J is TRBJ1-4, with D possibly being TRBD1 (5 bases). This CDR3 contains 13 residues. The germline V gene has CDR1 GTSNPN and CDR2 SVGIG (reference sequence). V dropped 1 base and J dropped 7 bases, with 10 bases sitting between them. The CDR3 sequence is CAWSDGGSEKLFF. In DNA, the CDR3 is TGTGCCTGGAGTGACGGGGGAAGTGAAAAACTGTTTTTT.

J is TRBJ2-7 and V is TRBV4-3, with 7 bases matching TRBD1. V dropped 1 base and J dropped 2; count of bases not matched to a gene: 5. Germline V gene lookup returns CDR1 LGHNA and CDR2 YSLEER. This CDR3 contains 15 residues. CDR3 amino acids: CASSQGTGTAYEQYF. CDR3 sequence (DNA): TGCGCCAGCAGCCAAGGGACGGGGACAGCCTACGAGCAGTACTTC.

This chain joins TRBV6-1 and TRBJ1-1; possible D gene TRBD1, 6 bases. Trimming stripped 6 bases from V and 13 bases from J, with 27 bases between. The CDR3 is 15 amino acids. Looked up from germline, CDR1 is MNHNS and CDR2 is SASEGT. The CDR3 DNA is TGTGCCAGCAGGGTTAACAGGGATATAGCGAGAAAGGGTTTCTTT. Protein sequence: CASRVNRDIARKGFF.

A single count supports this clone. V and J are TRBV2 and TRBJ2-7, with D maybe TRBD2 (5 bases). The germline gives CDR1 SNHLY, CDR2 FYNNEI. CDR3 length: 12 residues. V gave up 4 bases and J gave up 5 bases, with 9 bases separating them. CDR3 nucleotide sequence: TGTGCCAGCAGTGGCGGAGGCGACGAGCAGTACTTC. Its protein is CASSGGGDEQYF. The full variable domain, in which reference TRBV2 and TRBJ2-7 provide the parts outside the CDR3, is EPEVTQTPSHQVTQMGQEVILRCVPISNHLYFYWYRQILGQKVEFLVSFYNNEISEKSEIFDDQFSVERPDGSNFTLKIRSTKLEDSAMYFCASSGGGDEQYFGPGTRLTVT.

The chain couples TRBV6-5 to TRBJ2-7, with 10 bases fitting TRBD1. This CDR3 is 16 amino acids long. CDR1 is MNHEY, CDR2 SVGAGI, per germline. V lost 3 bases and J lost 0; bases outside the gene matches: 5. CDR3 sequence (DNA): TGTGCCAGCAGTTATATCGGGACAGGGGTCTCCTACGAGCAGTACTTC. It translates to CASSYIGTGVSYEQYF.

The genes are TRBV7-2 and TRBJ1-4, with D perhaps matching TRBD1 (6 bases). The CDR3 extends over 14 amino acids. Germline CDR1 reads SGHTA; CDR2 reads FQGNSA. The germline V and J ends were trimmed by 2 bases and 9 bases, with 13 bases remaining between them. Written as DNA, the CDR3 is TGTGCCAGCAGCTTATCACGGACAGACCAAAAACTGTTTTTT. Encoded protein: CASSLSRTDQKLFF.